This T cell receptor (beta chain) was recovered during a study of CXCR3-negative and CXCR3-positive naive CD8 T cells. Germline V gene lookup returns CDR1 SGHDN and CDR2 FVKESK. CDR3 length equals 16 residues. The study's findings and limits: The TRBV-TRBJ usage of naive CXCR3-negative and CXCR3-positive cells was similar, but that of memory cells differed. Naive CXCR3-positive cells had TRB CDR3s more hydrophobic than those of CXCR3-negative naive cells.

Comment on this clonotype: Its antigen remains unidentified.

Carrying UMI labels, the TRB cDNA libraries were prepared through 5' RACE. Each CDR3 protein gets one entry in TCRdb, which reprocessed the 5' RACE reads and gives no DNA. Recorded for this sample: tens of thousands of distinct CDR3 sequences. Material: naive CXCR3+ CD8+ T cells from blood. Subset noted: CD45RO-CCR7+CD27+CD95- naive CD8+ T cells expressing CXCR3 (TNR3+). This sequence joins TRBV14 and TRBJ2-3; with no DNA, the TCRdb D assignment of TRBD2 cannot be verified. This TCR was recovered from a human donor in good health. Some clones in this sample may be carry-over from other donors' samples. The CDR3 here is CASSPYLAGEVDTQYF.